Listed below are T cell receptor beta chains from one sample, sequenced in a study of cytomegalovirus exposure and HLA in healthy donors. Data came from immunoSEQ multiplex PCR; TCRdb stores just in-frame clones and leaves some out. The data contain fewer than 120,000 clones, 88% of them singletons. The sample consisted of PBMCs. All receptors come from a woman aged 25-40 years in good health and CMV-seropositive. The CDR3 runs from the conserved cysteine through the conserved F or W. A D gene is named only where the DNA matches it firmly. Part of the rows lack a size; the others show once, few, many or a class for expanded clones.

TGCGCCAGCAGCTTGGACAGAGGAAACACCATATATTTT	CASSLDRGNTIYF	-	-	TRBV5-1	TRBJ1-3
TGCAGCGTTGAAGGCGCAGACAACGAAATATTCGAGCAGTTCTTC	CSVEGADNEIFEQFF	-	-	TRBV29-1	TRBJ2-1
TGTGCCAGCAGACTCGCCGAAAGGGGCAACTACTACTCTGGAAACACCATATATTTT	CASRLAERGNYYSGNTIYF	-	-	TRBV28	TRBJ1-3
TGTGCCAGCTCACCGGGGACAGGGGTTAATGAAAAACTGTTTTTT	CASSPGTGVNEKLFF	TRBD1	-	TRBV18	TRBJ1-4
TGTGCCAGCAGCGCGACAGGGTTCAATCAGCCCCAGCATTTT	CASSATGFNQPQHF	TRBD1	few	TRBV9	TRBJ1-5
TGTGCCAGCAGTTGGGAGCCGCGGAAGTATGGCTACACCTTC	CASSWEPRKYGYTF	-	-	TRBV2	TRBJ1-2
TGCGCCAGCAGCCACATGACAGGGGTAGATTCACCCCTCCACTTT	CASSHMTGVDSPLHF	TRBD1	-	TRBV4-3	TRBJ1-6
TGTGCCAGCAGTAGGGGGAGGGCCTACGAGCAGTACTTC	CASSRGRAYEQYF	-	-	TRBV27	TRBJ2-7
TGTGCCAGCAGCCCCGGGACTAGCGGGATGGTGGACACCGGGGAGCTGTTTTTT	CASSPGTSGMVDTGELFF	TRBD2	-	TRBV11-2	TRBJ2-2
TGTGCCAGCAGCCGGGACAGGGGACGGCGAGAGACCCAGTACTTC	CASSRDRGRRETQYF	TRBD1	-	TRBV11-1	TRBJ2-5
TGTGCCAGCAGCTTAGGGGAGTTGGGGCAGTTCTTC	CASSLGELGQFF	-	-	TRBV11-2	TRBJ2-1
TGCGCCAGCAGCCAAGGGCAGGGGAAAAACACCGGGGAGCTGTTTTTT	CASSQGQGKNTGELFF	-	-	TRBV4-1	TRBJ2-2
TGTGCCTGGAGTGTACTTGGTAGCAATCAGCCCCAGCATTTT	CAWSVLGSNQPQHF	-	-	TRBV30	TRBJ1-5
TGCGCCAGCAGCTTGGTTGGCAGGATAAGCGAGCAGTACTTC	CASSLVGRISEQYF	-	few	TRBV5-1	TRBJ2-7
TGTGCCAGCAGTTTACCTCTAGCGGGGGGGCGAGATGAGCAGTTCTTC	CASSLPLAGGRDEQFF	TRBD2	-	TRBV27	TRBJ2-1
TGTGCCAGCTCACCGATCCCGACAGGATACGAGCAGTACTTC	CASSPIPTGYEQYF	-	-	TRBV18	TRBJ2-7
TGTGCCAGCAGCCTTGTCGGCGGGGGGGCTTTCGCAGATACGCAGTATTTT	CASSLVGGGAFADTQYF	TRBD2	-	TRBV7-9	TRBJ2-3
TGTGCCAGCAGTGGAGCTCCTAGCCACGGGGAGCTGTTTTTT	CASSGAPSHGELFF	-	-	TRBV7-2	TRBJ2-2
TGTGCCAGCAGCTTAGTTCGGGGGAAGGGAGGACTCGGAAACACCATATATTTT	CASSLVRGKGGLGNTIYF	-	-	TRBV7-2	TRBJ1-3
TGTGCCAGCAGCGGGGACAGTTCCTACGAGCAGTACTTC	CASSGDSSYEQYF	TRBD1	-	TRBV7-2	TRBJ2-7
TGTGCCAGCAGCAGACTGGGCTATGGCTACACCTTC	CASSRLGYGYTF	-	-	TRBV27	TRBJ1-2
TGTGCCAGCAGCCGTTATTCGGGAACGAACACCGGGGAGCTGTTTTTT	CASSRYSGTNTGELFF	-	-	TRBV12-1	TRBJ2-2
TGTGCCAGCTGGGTTGATAGCGGAGATACGCAGTATTTT	CASWVDSGDTQYF	-	once	TRBV2	TRBJ2-3
TGTGCCAGCAGCGGGGGACTAGCGGGAGGGCCAGATACGCAGTATTTT	CASSGGLAGGPDTQYF	TRBD2	-	TRBV9	TRBJ2-3
TGTGCCAGCAGTGACTCGAGGTCCAGGGGATACAATGAGCAGTTCTTC	CASSDSRSRGYNEQFF	-	-	TRBV6-4	TRBJ2-1
TGTGCCAGCAGTCCCAGCGGAGAACCGAACACCGGGGAGCTGTTTTTT	CASSPSGEPNTGELFF	-	-	TRBV28	TRBJ2-2
TGTGCCAGCAGTTACCGGACAGGGCTTGGCTACGAGCAGTACTTC	CASSYRTGLGYEQYF	TRBD1	-	TRBV6-6	TRBJ2-7
TGTGCCAGCACCCCTGGGCCTGGAAACACCATATATTTT	CASTPGPGNTIYF	-	once	TRBV13	TRBJ1-3
TGTGCCACCAGCAGATCCAGGGGGGCAAAACTGTTTTTT	CATSRSRGAKLFF	TRBD1	-	TRBV15	TRBJ1-4
TGTGCCAGCAGCCTAAGCACAGATACGCAGTATTTT	CASSLSTDTQYF	-	-	TRBV11-2	TRBJ2-3